A single T cell receptor beta chain is shown here with its context. What it binds is unknown. With 5 bases clipped from V and 3 bases from J, the junction kept 9 bases outside the gene matches. The CDR3 contains 16 residues. Germline CDR1 and CDR2: MNHNS and SASEGT. This entry comes from a study of T cells in Graves' hyperthyroidism and ophthalmopathy. Study overall: The initial diagnosis was the point when peripheral blood was collected, ahead of any treatment.

Amplification yielded TCR beta CDR3 regions, with RNA transcripts as the source. When the TCR CDR3 underwent first-round RT-PCR, the HTBI primer set was used. TCRdb used MiXCR to reprocess the multiplex PCR reads, holding one entry per CDR3 protein. The repertoire holds about 360,000 distinct CDR3 sequences, over 10% seen once, with 9.2% in the top ten. Study-wide results and limits: In the blood, most expanded thyroid clonotypes above 0.001 appeared as well.

This receptor was obtained from a woman under 30 with Graves' hyperthyroidism. The rearrangement uses TRBV6-1 and TRBJ2-4; 8 nucleotides align to TRBD2. What was sequenced was blood. CDR3 sequence: CASSSRGGQVKNIQYF. CDR3 DNA sequence: TGTGCCAGCAGTTCCCGGGGGGGCCAAGTCAAAAACATTCAGTACTTC.